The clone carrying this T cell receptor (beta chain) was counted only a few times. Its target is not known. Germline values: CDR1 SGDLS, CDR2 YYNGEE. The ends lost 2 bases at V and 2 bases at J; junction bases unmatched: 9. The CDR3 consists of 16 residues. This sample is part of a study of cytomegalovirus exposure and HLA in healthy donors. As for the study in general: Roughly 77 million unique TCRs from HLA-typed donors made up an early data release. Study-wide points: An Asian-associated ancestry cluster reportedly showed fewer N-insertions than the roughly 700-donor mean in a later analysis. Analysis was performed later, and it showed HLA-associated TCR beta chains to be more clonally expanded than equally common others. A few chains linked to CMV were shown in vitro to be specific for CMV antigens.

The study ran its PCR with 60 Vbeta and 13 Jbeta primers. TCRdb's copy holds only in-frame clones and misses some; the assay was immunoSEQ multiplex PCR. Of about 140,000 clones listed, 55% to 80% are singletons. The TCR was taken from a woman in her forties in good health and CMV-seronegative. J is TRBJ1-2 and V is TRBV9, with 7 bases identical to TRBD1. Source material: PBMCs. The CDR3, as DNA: TGTGCCAGCAGCGTCTCAGGGGGGATACTAAACTATGGCTACACCTTC. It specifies CASSVSGGILNYGYTF. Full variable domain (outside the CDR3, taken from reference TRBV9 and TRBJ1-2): DSGVTQTPKHLITATGQRVTLRCSPRSGDLSVYWYQQSLDQGLQFLIQYYNGEERAKGNILERFSAQQFPDLHSELNLSSLELGDSALYFCASSVSGGILNYGYTFGSGTRLTVV.